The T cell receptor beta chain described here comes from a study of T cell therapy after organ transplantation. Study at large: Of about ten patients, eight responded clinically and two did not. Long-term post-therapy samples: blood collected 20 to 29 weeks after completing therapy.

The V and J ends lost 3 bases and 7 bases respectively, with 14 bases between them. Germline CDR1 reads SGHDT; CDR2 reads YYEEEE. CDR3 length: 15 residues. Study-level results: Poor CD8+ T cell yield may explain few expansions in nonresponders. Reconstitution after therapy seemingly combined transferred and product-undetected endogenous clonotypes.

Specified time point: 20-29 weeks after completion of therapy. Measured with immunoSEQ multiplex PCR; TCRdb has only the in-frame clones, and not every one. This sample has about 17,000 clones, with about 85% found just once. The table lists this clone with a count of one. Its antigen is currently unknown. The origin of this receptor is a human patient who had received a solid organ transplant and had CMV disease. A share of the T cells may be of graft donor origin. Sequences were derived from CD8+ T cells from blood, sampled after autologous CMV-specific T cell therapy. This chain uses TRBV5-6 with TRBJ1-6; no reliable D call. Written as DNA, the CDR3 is TGTGCCAGCAGCTCCTGGTCCGAGAGGAATTCACCCCTCCACTTT. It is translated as CASSSWSERNSPLHF.